A single sample is the source of the 24 T cell receptor beta chains below, sequenced in a study of cytomegalovirus exposure and HLA in healthy donors. The PCR made use of 60 Vbeta and 13 Jbeta primers. Only in-frame clones appear in the TCRdb table, and some are missing; sequencing was by immunoSEQ multiplex PCR. The table records 150,000 or so clones, more than 70% of them present only once. Sequencing was performed on PBMCs. The receptor set was obtained from a woman in her thirties or forties in good health and CMV-seropositive.

The chain combines TRBV2 with TRBJ2-1; tentatively, D is TRBD1 (5 bases). Trimming took off 7 bases at V and 10 bases at J, with 17 bases between the two ends. CDR1 is SNHLY and CDR2 is FYNNEI in the germline V gene. There are 13 residues in the CDR3. This chain's CDR3 is CASTRGSIDEQFF. CDR3 DNA: TGTGCCAGCACAAGGGGTAGCATCGACGAGCAGTTCTTC. Together with reference TRBV2 and TRBJ2-1, the CDR3 gives the full variable domain: EPEVTQTPSHQVTQMGQEVILRCVPISNHLYFYWYRQILGQKVEFLVSFYNNEISEKSEIFDDQFSVERPDGSNFTLKIRSTKLEDSAMYFCASTRGSIDEQFFGPGTRLTVL.

The rearrangement joins TRBV11-2 to TRBJ2-5, with 9 bases fitting TRBD2. V was pared by 1 base and J by 5 bases, with 8 bases of the junction left unmatched. The germline V gene encodes CDR1 SGHAT and CDR2 FQNNGV. CDR3 length: 16 residues. DNA of the CDR3: TGTGCCAGCAGCTTAGTCGGTGCGGGAGGGACGGAGACCCAGTACTTC. It codes for CASSLVGAGGTETQYF.

The sample holds a few counts of this clone. The rearrangement uses TRBV27 and TRBJ2-1, with D perhaps TRBD2 (5 bases). Deletions cut 6 bases from V and 0 bases from J, with 6 bases between. CDR1 and CDR2 from the germline V gene are MNHEY and SMNVEV (reference sequence). The CDR3 is made up of 13 amino acids. Written as DNA, the CDR3 is TGTGCCAGCAGGCGGGCCTCCTACAATGAGCAGTTCTTC. This sequence encodes CASRRASYNEQFF.

The chain carries TRBV7-2 and TRBJ2-1, with TRBD2 matching over 13 bases. Unmatched junction bases numbered 5, after V lost 4 bases and J lost 8 bases. The CDR3 spans 15 residues. Germline V gene sequence: CDR1 SGHTA, CDR2 FQGNSA. CDR3 sequence reads: CASSSTSGRSYEQFF. CDR3 nucleotides: TGTGCCAGCAGCTCGACTAGCGGGAGGTCCTATGAGCAGTTCTTC. Filled out from reference TRBV7-2 and TRBJ2-1, the complete variable domain reads GAGVSQSPSNKVTEKGKDVELRCDPISGHTALYWYRQSLGQGLEFLIYFQGNSAPDKSGLPSDRFSAERTGGSVSTLTIQRTQQEDSAVYLCASSSTSGRSYEQFFGPGTRLTVL.

The chain uses TRBV6-1 and TRBJ2-3; D is uncertain. The V gene's germline CDR1 is MNHNS and CDR2 SASEGT. V lost 3 bases and J lost 0, with 10 bases in between. CDR3 length equals 15 residues. The CDR3 sequence is CASSDGSFSTDTQYF. In nucleotides, the CDR3 is TGTGCCAGCAGTGACGGTAGCTTTAGCACAGATACGCAGTATTTT.

This chain links TRBV4-2 with TRBJ1-2, with 7 bases fitting TRBD1. Germline V gives CDR1 LGHNA, CDR2 YNFKEQ. V lost 0 bases to trimming and J lost 5 bases; unmatched junction nucleotides: 6. The length of the CDR3 is 15 residues. The CDR3 protein is CASSQDADRVYGYTF. CDR3 in DNA: TGTGCCAGCAGCCAAGATGCAGACAGGGTATATGGCTACACCTTC.

The V and J genes are TRBV11-2 and TRBJ2-1; tentatively, D is TRBD1 (7 bases). V was cut by 5 bases and J by 5 bases, with 10 bases left in between. CDR1 SGHAT and CDR2 FQNNGV come from the germline V gene. The CDR3 is 13 amino acids. In DNA, the CDR3 is TGTGCCAGCAGCCAGGGGGGCGACAATGAGCAGTTCTTC. This translates into CASSQGGDNEQFF.

CDR3 nucleotide sequence: TGTGCCAGCAGTGAATTATCCAGGGGTTACGATGAGCAGTTCTTC. Its protein product is CASSELSRGYDEQFF. V gene TRBV25-1 combines with J gene TRBJ2-1; TRBD1 might be the D (6 bases). Germline V gene sequence: CDR1 MGHDK, CDR2 SYGVNS. This CDR3 region has 15 residues. With 1 base removed from V and 8 bases from J, the gap between germline ends came to 15 bases.

A few counts support this clone. The chain employs TRBV29-1 and TRBJ1-5; D possibly corresponds to TRBD1 (5 bases). The germline V gene has CDR1 SQVTM and CDR2 ANQGSEA. CDR3 length equals 13 residues. V was pared by 4 bases and J by 7 bases, with 14 bases between. The CDR3 spells CSVVRGEGQPQHF. The CDR3 DNA sequence: TGCAGCGTTGTTCGGGGGGAAGGCCAGCCCCAGCATTTT.

The chain couples TRBV7-2 to TRBJ1-3, with 7 nucleotides matching TRBD1. Germline CDR1 and CDR2: SGHTA and FQGNSA. After removal of 10 bases from V and 4 bases from J, the junction contained 13 bases not matched to a gene. This CDR3 is 15 amino acids long. The CDR3 protein is CAIRQGLGEGNTIYF. For the CDR3, the DNA is TGTGCCATCCGACAGGGTCTAGGAGAAGGAAACACCATATATTTT.

The chain recombines TRBV10-3 with TRBJ2-3, with 7 bases aligning to TRBD2. Germline assignment: CDR1 ENHRY and CDR2 SYGVKD. V gave up 8 bases and J gave up 1 base; unmatched junction bases: 3. The CDR3 runs 13 residues. The CDR3 coding sequence is TGTGCCATCGGGAGGGAGGGCACAGATACGCAGTATTTT. This codes for CAIGREGTDTQYF.

This chain joins TRBV27 and TRBJ2-2; 8 bases align to TRBD1. The germline CDR1 and CDR2 sequences are MNHEY and SMNVEV (reference sequence). The trim removed 5 bases at V and 3 bases at J, leaving 8 bases unmatched. The CDR3 runs 16 residues. CDR3 DNA: TGTGCCAGCAGTAACTTGCGGACAGGGTACACCGGGGAGCTGTTTTTT. Its protein is CASSNLRTGYTGELFF.

The chain is built from TRBV16 and TRBJ1-1; 8 positions agree with TRBD1. Looked up from germline, CDR1 is KGHSY and CDR2 is FQNENV. The trim removed 4 bases at V and 8 bases at J, leaving 12 bases unmatched. This CDR3 contains 15 residues. The CDR3 protein is CASSPLGRDRIEAFF. DNA of the CDR3: TGTGCCAGCAGCCCCCTCGGGCGGGACAGGATAGAAGCTTTCTTT. Full variable domain (missing parts from reference TRBV16 and TRBJ1-1): GEEVAQTPKHLVRGEGQKAKLYCAPIKGHSYVFWYQQVLKNEFKFLISFQNENVFDETGMPKERFSAKCLPNSPCSLEIQATKLEDSAVYFCASSPLGRDRIEAFFGQGTRLTVV.

This clone came up once. This rearrangement joins TRBV10-3 to TRBJ2-1; tentative D call: TRBD2 (5 bases). The CDR3 extends over 13 amino acids. Germline V gene lookup returns CDR1 ENHRY and CDR2 SYGVKD. The germline V and J ends were trimmed by 3 bases and 6 bases, with 9 bases remaining between them. CDR3 loop: CAISDGMGNEQFF. As DNA, the CDR3 is TGTGCCATCAGTGACGGGATGGGCAATGAGCAGTTCTTC.

The chain links TRBV13 to TRBJ2-1, with 8 positions matching TRBD1. The V gene end was trimmed by 0 bases and the J gene end by 3 bases; junction bases not matched to a gene: 1. The CDR3 consists of 15 residues. Germline values: CDR1 PRHDT, CDR2 FYEKMQ (reference sequence). CDR3 sequence: CASSLGDRDYNEQFF. The CDR3 nucleotides are TGTGCCAGCAGCTTAGGGGACAGGGACTACAATGAGCAGTTCTTC. The whole variable domain, remainder taken from reference TRBV13 and TRBJ2-1, is AAGVIQSPRHLIKEKRETATLKCYPIPRHDTVYWYQQGPGQDPQFLISFYEKMQSDKGSIPDRFSAQQFSDYHSELNMSSLELGDSALYFCASSLGDRDYNEQFFGPGTRLTVL.

This clone was picked up one time. DNA for the CDR3: TGTGCCAGCGGGGGCAGGGGAGATTGGCAGCCCCAGCATTTT. Translated, it gives CASGGRGDWQPQHF. The chain recombines TRBV5-8 with TRBJ1-5; tentative D call: TRBD1 (6 bases). This CDR3 comprises 14 residues. V dropped 7 bases and J dropped 7 bases, with 18 bases sitting between them. Germline V lookup: CDR1 SGHTS, CDR2 YDEGEE. The variable domain in full, with the rest retrieved from reference TRBV5-8 and TRBJ1-5, is EAGVTQSPTHLIKTRGQQATLRCSPISGHTSVYWYQQALGLGLQFLLWYDEGEERNRGNFPPRFSGRQFPNYSSELNVNALELEDSALYLCASGGRGDWQPQHFGDGTRLSIL.

The chain couples TRBV28 to TRBJ2-5; D might be TRBD1 (6 bases). With 1 base removed from V and 9 bases from J, the gap between germline ends came to 27 bases. CDR3 size: 18 residues. Germline-derived CDR1 and CDR2 are MDHEN and SYDVKM. CDR3 bases: TGTGCCAGCAGTTTATCCCGTCCCCAGGGGTTCGGCGGATTGGCCCAGTACTTC. Translating it yields CASSLSRPQGFGGLAQYF.

The rearrangement links TRBV5-4 to TRBJ2-1; 8 bases are a match to TRBD2. V shed 5 bases and J 0 bases; nucleotides not matched to a gene: 10. Looked up from germline, CDR1 is SGHNT and CDR2 is YYREEE (reference sequence). The CDR3 is 17 amino acids. CDR3: CASRGGLALSSYNEQFF. The CDR3 DNA reads TGTGCCAGCAGGGGCGGACTAGCCCTGAGCTCCTACAATGAGCAGTTCTTC. Drawing the rest from reference TRBV5-4 and TRBJ2-1, the complete variable domain is ETGVTQSPTHLIKTRGQQVTLRCSSQSGHNTVSWYQQALGQGPQFIFQYYREEENGRGNFPPRFSGLQFPNYSSELNVNALELDDSALYLCASRGGLALSSYNEQFFGPGTRLTVL.

The chain uses TRBV14 and TRBJ1-2, with 7 bases matching TRBD1. CDR1 and CDR2 from the germline V gene are SGHDN and FVKESK. The junction had 8 bases not matched to a gene; V was cut back by 2 bases and J by 8 bases. The CDR3 is 14 residues long. CDR3 coding DNA: TGTGCCAGCAGCCAAAGTGGAGGGGGCGCGGGCTACACCTTC. This gives the protein CASSQSGGGAGYTF.

The rearrangement links TRBV6-5 to TRBJ2-4; 7 bases align to TRBD2. The germline V gene encodes CDR1 MNHEY and CDR2 SVGAGI. V lost 6 bases, J lost 6 bases, and 5 bases stayed unmatched. This CDR3 comprises 13 residues. The CDR3, as DNA: TGTGCCAGCAGGCGCGGGAGTACAAACATTCAGTACTTC. It encodes CASRRGSTNIQYF.

This clone was observed a single time. The chain couples TRBV13 to TRBJ1-2; perhaps TRBD1 as D (5 bases). Germline loops: CDR1 PRHDT, CDR2 FYEKMQ (reference sequence). CDR3 length: 17 residues. V shed 0 bases and J shed 4 bases, with 18 bases lying between them. The CDR3 region has the DNA TGTGCCAGCAGCTTAGGCCGCATGGGCAGGGTTGGCTATGGCTACACCTTC. It is translated as CASSLGRMGRVGYGYTF.

The chain combines TRBV5-1 with TRBJ2-1; 11 nucleotides match TRBD2. The CDR3 loop spans 16 amino acids. Germline trimming cut 4 bases from V and 7 bases from J; bases unmatched to any gene: 10. Germline CDR1 SGHRS, CDR2 YFSETQ. CDR3 DNA: TGCGCCAGCAGCCCCCTGGGACTAGCGGAAAGGAATGAGCAGTTCTTC. It codes for CASSPLGLAERNEQFF. Variable domain in full (rest from reference TRBV5-1 and TRBJ2-1): KAGVTQTPRYLIKTRGQQVTLSCSPISGHRSVSWYQQTPGQGLQFLFEYFSETQRNKGNFPGRFSGRQFSNSRSEMNVSTLELGDSALYLCASSPLGLAERNEQFFGPGTRLTVL.

This clone was seen just once. The rearrangement links TRBV6-1 to TRBJ1-2; 10 bases agree with TRBD1. Unmatched junction bases numbered 7, after V lost 7 bases and J lost 8 bases. CDR1 is MNHNS, CDR2 SASEGT, per germline. The CDR3 spans 13 residues. The CDR3 DNA reads as TGTGCCAGCACTACACGGGACAGGGGCGGCTACACCTTC. Residues: CASTTRDRGGYTF.

The rearrangement joins TRBV2 to TRBJ2-7; 8 nucleotides match TRBD2. CDR3 size: 12 residues. V shed 6 bases and J 3 bases; nucleotides not matched to a gene: 1. Germline V gene data show CDR1 as SNHLY and CDR2 as FYNNEI. CDR3 residues: CASRGLVYEQYF. The DNA of the CDR3 is TGTGCCAGCAGGGGACTAGTCTACGAGCAGTACTTC.